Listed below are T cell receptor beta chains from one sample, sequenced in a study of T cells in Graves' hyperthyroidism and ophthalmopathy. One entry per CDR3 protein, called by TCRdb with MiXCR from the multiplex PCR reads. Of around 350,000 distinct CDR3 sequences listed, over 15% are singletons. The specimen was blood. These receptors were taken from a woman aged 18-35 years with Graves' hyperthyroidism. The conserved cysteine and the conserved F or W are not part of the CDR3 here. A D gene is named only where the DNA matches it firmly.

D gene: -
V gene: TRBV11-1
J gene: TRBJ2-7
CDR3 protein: ASSSDLGVAGLYEQY

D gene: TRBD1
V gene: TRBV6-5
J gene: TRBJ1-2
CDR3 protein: ASTLRDSMMYGYT

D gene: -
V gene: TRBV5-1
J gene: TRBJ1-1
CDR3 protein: ASSFQIPTTEAF

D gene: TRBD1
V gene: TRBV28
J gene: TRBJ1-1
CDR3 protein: ASRTGQATWAF

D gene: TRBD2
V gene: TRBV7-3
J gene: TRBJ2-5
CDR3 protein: ASSLLRGAQETQY

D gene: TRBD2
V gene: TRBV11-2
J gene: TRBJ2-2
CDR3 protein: ASSFRLAGGPGELF

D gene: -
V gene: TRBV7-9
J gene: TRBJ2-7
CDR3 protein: ASSLGGREFREQY

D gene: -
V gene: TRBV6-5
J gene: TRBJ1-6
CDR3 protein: ASSYPPGGVNSPLH

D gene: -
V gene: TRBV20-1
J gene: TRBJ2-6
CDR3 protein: SARFQDSSSGANVLT

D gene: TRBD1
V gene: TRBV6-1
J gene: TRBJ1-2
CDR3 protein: ASSARGLNYGYT

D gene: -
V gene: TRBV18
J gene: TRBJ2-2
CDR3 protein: ASSPKSGLNTGELF

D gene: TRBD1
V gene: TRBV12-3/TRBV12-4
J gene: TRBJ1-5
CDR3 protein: ASSWGEGANQPQH

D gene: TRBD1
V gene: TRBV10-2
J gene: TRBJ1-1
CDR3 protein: ASSAGTGGTEAF

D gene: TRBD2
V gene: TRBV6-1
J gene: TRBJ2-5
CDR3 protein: ASSGAGVEETQY

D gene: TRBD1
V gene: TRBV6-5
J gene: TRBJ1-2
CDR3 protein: ASSPRPGGLGGYT

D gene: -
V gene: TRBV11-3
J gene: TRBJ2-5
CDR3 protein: ASSLFGGRGETQY

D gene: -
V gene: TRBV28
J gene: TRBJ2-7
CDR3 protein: ASRDSTTTEQY

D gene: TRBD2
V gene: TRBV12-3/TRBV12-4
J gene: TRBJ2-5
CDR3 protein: ASSFARGARVETQY

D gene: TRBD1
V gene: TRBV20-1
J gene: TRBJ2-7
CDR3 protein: SATGTGVSEGQY

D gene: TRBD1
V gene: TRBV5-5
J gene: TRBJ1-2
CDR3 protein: ASSSFRDRVGGYT

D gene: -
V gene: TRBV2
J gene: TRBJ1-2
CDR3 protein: ASSMTGDNYGYT

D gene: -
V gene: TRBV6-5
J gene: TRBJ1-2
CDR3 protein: ASSLWVFTGFYGYT

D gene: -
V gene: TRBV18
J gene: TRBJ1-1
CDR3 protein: ASSPPGDGNTEAF

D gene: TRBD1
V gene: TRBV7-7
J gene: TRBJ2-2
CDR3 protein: ASSPNRGGELF

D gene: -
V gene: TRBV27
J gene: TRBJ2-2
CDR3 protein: ASSPSRTGELF

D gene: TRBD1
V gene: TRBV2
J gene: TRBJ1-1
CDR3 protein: VSIGDRASNSEAF

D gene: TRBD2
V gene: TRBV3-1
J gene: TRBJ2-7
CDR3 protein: ASSQELAGVEQY

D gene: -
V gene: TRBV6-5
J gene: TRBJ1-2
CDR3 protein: ASSYSADRYGYT

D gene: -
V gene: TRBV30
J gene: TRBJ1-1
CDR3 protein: ACSQGEDVEAF

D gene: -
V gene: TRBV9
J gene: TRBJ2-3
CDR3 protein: ASSTDRSTDTQY

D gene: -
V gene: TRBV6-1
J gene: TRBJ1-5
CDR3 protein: ASTWGWAGNQPQH

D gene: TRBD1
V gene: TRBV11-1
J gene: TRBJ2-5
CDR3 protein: ASSFRGTVQETQY

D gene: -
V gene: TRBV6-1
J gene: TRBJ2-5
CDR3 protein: APREVRETQY

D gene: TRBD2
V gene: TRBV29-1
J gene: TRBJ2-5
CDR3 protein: SVGPRASGGVTTQY

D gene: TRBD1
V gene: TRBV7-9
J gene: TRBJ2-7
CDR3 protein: ASSWAGTGLNEQY

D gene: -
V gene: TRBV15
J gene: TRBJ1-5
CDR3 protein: ATSRGRAWNQPQH

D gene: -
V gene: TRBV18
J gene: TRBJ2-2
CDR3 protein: ASSPLDSGELF

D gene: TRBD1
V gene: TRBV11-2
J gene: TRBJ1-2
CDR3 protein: ASSSGQGEGGYT

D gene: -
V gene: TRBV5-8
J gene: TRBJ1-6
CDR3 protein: ASSLIRGAAYNSPLH

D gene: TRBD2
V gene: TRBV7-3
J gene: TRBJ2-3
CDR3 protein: ASSFSGPNTDTQY

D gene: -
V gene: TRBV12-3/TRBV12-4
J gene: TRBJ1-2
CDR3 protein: ASKIGVANYGYT

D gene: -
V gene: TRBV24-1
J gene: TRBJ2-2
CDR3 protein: ATSDPLSADTGELF

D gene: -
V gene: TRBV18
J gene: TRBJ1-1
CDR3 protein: ASSQGLANTEAF

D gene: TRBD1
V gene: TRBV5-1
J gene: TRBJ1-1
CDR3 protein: ASSPRTGWGNTEAF

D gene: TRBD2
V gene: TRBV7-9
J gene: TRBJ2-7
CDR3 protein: ASSHTSGSYEQY

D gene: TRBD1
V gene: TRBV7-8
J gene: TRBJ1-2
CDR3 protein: ASSSTGVNYGYT

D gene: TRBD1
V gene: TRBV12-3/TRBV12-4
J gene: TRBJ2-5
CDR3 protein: ASSDSGTGKETQY

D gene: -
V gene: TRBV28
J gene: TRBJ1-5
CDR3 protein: ASSWGVGRNQPQH

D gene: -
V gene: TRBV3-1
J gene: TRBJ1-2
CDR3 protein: ASSQEDGSYT

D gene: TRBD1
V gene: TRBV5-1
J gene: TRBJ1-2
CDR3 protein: ASSLGGQELNYGYT

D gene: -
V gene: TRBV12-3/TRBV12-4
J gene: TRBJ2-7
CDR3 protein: ASSLGRRTYEQY

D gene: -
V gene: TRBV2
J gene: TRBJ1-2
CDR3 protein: ASSETGFDGYT

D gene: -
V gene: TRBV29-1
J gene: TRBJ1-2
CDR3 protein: SVEDLREEGYT

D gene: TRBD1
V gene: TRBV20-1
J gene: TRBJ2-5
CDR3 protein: SATGGSGETQY

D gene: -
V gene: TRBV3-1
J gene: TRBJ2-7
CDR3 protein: ASSSVGSHSYEQY